Listed below are T cell receptor beta chains from one sample, sequenced in a study of technical replicates of blood from a few donors. The data were produced by immunoSEQ multiplex PCR, yet TCRdb's version contains in-frame clones alone and is incomplete. The repertoire consists of roughly 76,000 clones, with 91% occurring once and the leading ten covering 0.3% to 0.5%. Sequencing used T cells isolated from PBMCs. These receptors came from a human donor in good health. Some clones in this sample may be carry-over from other donors' samples. Both conserved end residues are part of each CDR3. The D gene is left open where the match is weak. A clone size is listed for some rows: how often the clone was seen (once, few, many), or a class if it is expanded.

>TRBD2|TRBV6-5|.|TRBJ2-2
TGTGCCAGCAGTTTGACTAGCGGGGTTAACACCGGGGAGCTGTTTTTT
CASSLTSGVNTGELFF
>TRBD1|TRBV11-2|once|TRBJ1-4
TGTGCCAGCAGCTTTTCGGGACAGTCCCTTGAAAAACTGTTTTTT
CASSFSGQSLEKLFF
>.|TRBV9|.|TRBJ1-1
TGTGCCAGCAACCTCCACCCTGACAGCAGCACTGAAGCTTTCTTT
CASNLHPDSSTEAFF
>TRBD1|TRBV11-2|.|TRBJ2-7
TGTGCCAGCAGCCCAGGGACAGGGGTCGAGCAGTACTTC
CASSPGTGVEQYF
>TRBD2|TRBV15|.|TRBJ2-1
TGTGCCACCAGCCGAACCGCCCCCCTAGCGGAGTCCTACAATGAGCAGTTCTTC
CATSRTAPLAESYNEQFF
>TRBD2|TRBV11-3|.|TRBJ2-1
TGTGCCAGCAGCTTAGAGCGGGAGGGTCGGAATGAGCAGTTCTTC
CASSLEREGRNEQFF
>TRBD2|TRBV28|.|TRBJ2-7
TGTGCCAGCAGACCCCAGCGGGACGGGACCTACGAGCAGTACTTC
CASRPQRDGTYEQYF
>TRBD2|TRBV27|.|TRBJ2-1
TGTGCCAGCAGAATCTTAGCGGGAGGAAAGGGCAATGAGCAGTTCTTC
CASRILAGGKGNEQFF
>TRBD1|TRBV7-3|.|TRBJ2-1
TGTGCCAGCAGCTTATCCGGACAGGGGTTCAATGAGCAGTTCTTC
CASSLSGQGFNEQFF
>TRBD2|TRBV11-3|.|TRBJ2-7
TGTGCCAGCCAAGGACTAGCGGGAGAAGAGCAGTACTTC
CASQGLAGEEQYF
>.|TRBV5-1|few|TRBJ2-7
TGCGCCAGCAGCTTTGGGACTTTGGCCGAGCAGTACTTC
CASSFGTLAEQYF
>.|TRBV2|.|TRBJ2-1
TGTGCCAGCAGGAGAGAGGATAATGAGCAGTTCTTC
CASRREDNEQFF
>.|TRBV15|.|TRBJ2-5
TGTGCCACCAGCCGTGGACAAATCCAAGAGACCCAGTACTTC
CATSRGQIQETQYF
>TRBD2|TRBV6-4|.|TRBJ2-1
TGTGCCAGCAGTGACGGGACTAGCGGGTACAATGAGCAGTTCTTC
CASSDGTSGYNEQFF
>.|TRBV6-1|.|TRBJ1-4
TGTGCCAGCAGCCGACGGGACGGGGGTGAAAAACTGTTTTTT
CASSRRDGGEKLFF
>.|TRBV5-1|.|TRBJ2-5
TGCGCCAGCAGCTGGGACTTCCAAGAGACCCAGTACTTC
CASSWDFQETQYF
>.|TRBV5-3|.|TRBJ1-2
TGTGCCAGAAGCCCAACAAGCTATGGCTACACCTTC
CARSPTSYGYTF
>.|TRBV19|.|TRBJ1-4
TGTGCCAGTAGTATCTTCCAGGGTGTAACTAATGAAAAACTGTTTTTT
CASSIFQGVTNEKLFF
>TRBD2|TRBV2|.|TRBJ2-2
TGTGCCAGCAGTGTCGAGCGGGAAGGGTTCGGGGAGCTGTTTTTT
CASSVEREGFGELFF
>.|TRBV7-2|.|TRBJ2-1
TGTGCCAGCAGCCCCTTCAAGAGGGAGGACTATGAGCAGTTCTTC
CASSPFKREDYEQFF
>.|TRBV28|.|TRBJ2-2
TGTGCCAGCAGAGGACAGTCTTTGACCGGGGAGCTGTTTTTT
CASRGQSLTGELFF
>.|TRBV19|.|TRBJ1-3
TGTGCCAGTAGTCTCGACTTGCGCTCTGGAAACACCATATATTTT
CASSLDLRSGNTIYF
>TRBD2|TRBV7-2|once|TRBJ2-7
TGTGCCAGCAGCTTAGTGGGACTAGCTACCTACGAGCAGTACTTC
CASSLVGLATYEQYF
>TRBD2|TRBV28|.|TRBJ2-7
TGTGCCAGCAGTCCCAGAAAGGGACTAGTCGCCTACGAGCAGTACTTC
CASSPRKGLVAYEQYF
>.|TRBV7-3|.|TRBJ2-1
TGTGCCAGCAGCTTATTGGGTAGCGGATCCTCCTACAATGAGCAGTTCTTC
CASSLLGSGSSYNEQFF
>TRBD1|TRBV19|.|TRBJ1-1
TGTGCCAGTAGTAGGACAGGGAAAGCTTTCTTT
CASSRTGKAFF
>TRBD2|TRBV18|.|TRBJ2-7
TGTGCCAGCTCAACTAGCGGGAACGAGCAGTACTTT
CASSTSGNEQYF
>.|TRBV7-2|once|TRBJ2-5
TGTGCCAGCAGCTTAGATCGTTCCGGGAGAGAGACCCAGTACTTC
CASSLDRSGRETQYF
>TRBD2|TRBV12-5|.|TRBJ2-3
TGTGCTAGTGGTTTGGGGGCTAGCGGGAGGGCAGATACGCAGTATTTT
CASGLGASGRADTQYF
>.|TRBV4-1|.|TRBJ1-2
TGCGCCAGCAGCCATTCTGGGGGAGGTAACTATGGCTACACCTTC
CASSHSGGGNYGYTF
>TRBD1|TRBV7-9|.|TRBJ2-7
TGTGCCAGCAGCCAGGACAGGGGATACGAGCAGTACTTC
CASSQDRGYEQYF
>TRBD1|TRBV4-3|.|TRBJ1-5
TGCGCCAGCAGCCAAGTAGAACAGGGGCCTCGATCCACTTATAGCAATCAGCCCCAGCATTTT
CASSQVEQGPRSTYSNQPQHF
>.|TRBV7-9|.|TRBJ1-1
TGTGCCAGCAGCTTAGTCGTCACTGAAGCTTTCTTT
CASSLVVTEAFF
>.|TRBV9|once|TRBJ2-7
TGTGCCAGCAGCGTAGAGGGGTACAGGTACTCCTACGAGCAGTACTTC
CASSVEGYRYSYEQYF
>.|TRBV18|.|TRBJ1-3
TGTGCCAGCTCACCGCAGGGTGAGCAAGCTGGAAACACCATATATTTT
CASSPQGEQAGNTIYF
>TRBD1|TRBV5-1|.|TRBJ1-2
TGCGCCAGCAGCGGACCCGGGACAGACTATGGCTACACCTTC
CASSGPGTDYGYTF
>TRBD2|TRBV9|.|TRBJ2-3
TGTGCCAGCAGCGAACTAGCGGTGGGCACAGATACGCAGTATTTT
CASSELAVGTDTQYF